This T cell receptor (beta chain) was sequenced for a study of blood T cell repertoires in COVID-19. About the study: COVID-19 samples from acute and convalescent phases originated in the United States, Italy and Spain. In each case, the material was cDNA or gDNA derived from T cells, B-cell-depleted T cells, or PBMCs.

The CDR3 totals 14 residues. V lost 8 bases to trimming and J lost 2 bases, with 15 bases between them. From germline, CDR1 is ENHRY and CDR2 SYGVKD. Authors' analysis steps: Amplifying reference gene primers gave estimates of nucleated cell counts. Generated by immunoSEQ multiplex PCR, the TCRdb table keeps only in-frame clones and is missing some. That table supplies the V and J calls and clone size; D and trimming were determined from the DNA. The sample has some 300,000 clones; around 88% are singletons. The V call is TRBV10-3, the J call TRBJ2-5; the D gene is possibly TRBD2 (6 bases). Sequencing was performed on peripheral blood. This TCR was recovered from a woman aged 30 to 39 who had recovered from COVID-19. CDR3 sequence: CAIGAGLSQETQYF. CDR3 sequence (DNA): TGTGCCATCGGGGCAGGACTATCACAAGAGACCCAGTACTTC.